This entry is about one T cell receptor beta chain. The data belong to a study of blood T cell repertoires in COVID-19. Study as a whole: Some COVID-19 samples were acute and others convalescent; all came from the United States, Italy and Spain.

In the source study's methods: For nucleated cells, counts were estimated from reference gene primer amplification. The protocol was immunoSEQ multiplex PCR, while the TCRdb copy is restricted to in-frame clones and leaves out a portion. V and J calls and clone size follow that table, whereas D and trimming were derived from the DNA. The sample has about 59,000 clones, around 80% seen once. Trimming removed 5 bases from V and 5 bases from J, with 7 bases in between. Germline V lookup: CDR1 SGHAT, CDR2 FQNNGV. This CDR3 spans 11 amino acids. The sample comprised peripheral blood. The chain couples TRBV11-2 to TRBJ2-7; D not resolved. The clonotype was recovered from a man in his sixties with acute or convalescent COVID-19. CDR3 protein: CASSLPHEQYF. The CDR3 region has the DNA TGTGCCAGCAGCCTACCCCACGAGCAGTACTTC.